The entry that follows covers one TCR beta chain sequence. A single base is all that separates this from a far larger clone, so a read error is likely. These data belong to a study of T-cell reconstitution after alpha-beta-depleted transplantation in children. The authors prepared the TCRbeta library with unique molecular identifiers. TCRdb processed the PCR reads anew with MiXCR; each CDR3 protein has one entry. This sample has 200,000 to 300,000 distinct CDR3 sequences, with around 12% found just once. The CDR3 runs to 11 residues. The chain is built from TRBV12-3 or TRBV12-4 and TRBJ2-3; D is unresolved. The TCR was taken from a human donor who donated a stem cell graft to a child with acute lymphoblastic leukemia. Sequences were derived from PBMCs from the stem cell graft donor, sampled from the stem cell graft. DNA of the CDR3: TGTGCCAGCAGTCCTGGAGATACGCAGTGTTTT. Translation: CASSPGDTQCF.